Following are 13 T cell receptor beta chains from one sample sequenced in a study of blood T cell repertoires in COVID-19. Assay: immunoSEQ multiplex PCR; the TCRdb copy retains only in-frame clones and omits some. The sample lists hundreds of thousands of clones, around 85% seen once, with 2.5% to 3.5% in the top ten. Sequenced material: PBMCs or T cells enriched from blood (not recorded which). The receptors shown here come from a woman in her forties with acute COVID-19.

The chain carries TRBV7-9 and TRBJ2-5; 9 bases map to TRBD1. Germline V gene sequence: CDR1 SEHNR, CDR2 FQNEAQ (reference sequence). The junction had 6 bases not matched to a gene; V was cut back by 4 bases and J by 3 bases. This CDR3 comprises 15 residues. The chain's CDR3 is CASSSTRDREETQYF. In DNA, the CDR3 is TGTGCCAGCAGCTCCACCCGGGACAGGGAAGAGACCCAGTACTTC.

The rearrangement joins TRBV3-1 (or the pseudogene TRBV3-2) to TRBJ2-1; the D gene is possibly TRBD2 (7 bases). V lost 4 bases, J lost 6 bases, and 25 bases lay in between. CDR1 and CDR2 (germline): LGHDT, YNNKEL (reference sequence). There are 18 residues in the CDR3. The CDR3 here is CASSPFASGGGGVNEQFF. CDR3 bases: TGTGCCAGCAGCCCCTTCGCGAGCGGAGGGGGGGGTGTCAATGAGCAGTTCTTC.

This chain joins TRBV4-1 and TRBJ2-5; weak D call: TRBD1 (5 bases). V was cut by 1 base and J by 3 bases, with 9 bases left in between. The germline V gene has CDR1 MGHRA and CDR2 YSYEKL. The CDR3 spans 14 residues. CDR3 nucleotide sequence: TGCGCCAGCAGCCAAGGGGGCATAGAAGAGACCCAGTACTTC. This gives the protein CASSQGGIEETQYF.

The CDR3 reads CASSLVRREYNEQFF. CDR3 DNA sequence: TGTGCCAGCAGCTTGGTGCGGAGAGAATACAATGAGCAGTTCTTC. This chain connects TRBV5-8 to TRBJ2-1; D is ambiguous. V lost 0 bases and J lost 4, with 11 bases in between. CDR1 and CDR2 from the germline V gene are SGHTS and YDEGEE. CDR3 length equals 15 residues.

The chain employs TRBV5-6 and TRBJ1-5; maybe TRBD1 (6 bases). V was trimmed by 1 base and J by 1 base, leaving 12 bases between them. The CDR3 covers 16 residues. Germline V gives CDR1 SGHDT, CDR2 YYEEEE. For the CDR3, the DNA is TGTGCCAGCAGCTTGCTGGGGGGGCCGAGCAATCAGCCCCAGCATTTT. Translated, it gives CASSLLGGPSNQPQHF. Drawing the rest from reference TRBV5-6 and TRBJ1-5, the complete variable domain is DAGVTQSPTHLIKTRGQQVTLRCSPKSGHDTVSWYQQALGQGPQFIFQYYEEEERQRGNFPDRFSGHQFPNYSSELNVNALLLGDSALYLCASSLLGGPSNQPQHFGDGTRLSIL.

J is TRBJ2-3 and V is TRBV13; perhaps TRBD1 as D (6 bases). Trimming took 1 base from V and 5 from J, leaving 16 bases between them. The CDR3 is 16 residues long. Per germline, CDR1 PRHDT and CDR2 FYEKMQ (reference sequence). The CDR3 bases are TGTGCCAGCAGCTTAGAGTCGGCAGGGGACGAAGATACGCAGTATTTT. This encodes CASSLESAGDEDTQYF. The variable domain in full, with the rest retrieved from reference TRBV13 and TRBJ2-3, is AAGVIQSPRHLIKEKRETATLKCYPIPRHDTVYWYQQGPGQDPQFLISFYEKMQSDKGSIPDRFSAQQFSDYHSELNMSSLELGDSALYFCASSLESAGDEDTQYFGPGTRLTVL.

The chain uses TRBV7-8 and TRBJ2-7; D possibly corresponds to TRBD2 (5 bases). The CDR3 has 12 residues. The ends were cut back, 5 bases at V and 3 bases at J, with 8 bases in the middle. CDR1 and CDR2 from the germline V gene are SGHVS and FQNEAQ. The CDR3 bases are TGTGCCAGCAGCGTTGACTACTACGAGCAGTACTTC. Amino acids: CASSVDYYEQYF.

J is TRBJ2-1 and V is TRBV7-2, with D possibly TRBD1 on 6 matching bases. CDR1 and CDR2 from the germline V gene are SGHTA and FQGNSA. V was clipped by 1 base and J by 8 bases, with 12 bases between them. CDR3 length equals 14 residues. The CDR3 coding sequence is TGTGCCAGCAGCTTAGTGGGGGCGAACTATGAGCAGTTCTTC. The encoded protein is CASSLVGANYEQFF.

The chain is built from TRBV11-2 and TRBJ2-7; 9 nucleotides line up with TRBD2. Germline assignment: CDR1 SGHAT and CDR2 FQNNGV. The CDR3 has 15 residues. V gave up 0 bases and J gave up 7 bases; unmatched junction bases: 7. In DNA, the CDR3 is TGTGCCAGCAGCTTAGACATTAGCGGGAGCGGAGAGCAGTACTTC. It is translated as CASSLDISGSGEQYF.

This clone was recorded only once. The chain uses TRBV21-1 and TRBJ1-4; the table's D call, TRBD1, was not checked against the DNA. TRBV21-1 is an annotated pseudogene. The CDR3 spans 15 residues. Here the CDR3 DNA reads TGTGCCAGCAGCACAAACCGGGACATCTTAGAAAAACTGTTTTTT. Protein sequence: CASSTNRDILEKLFF.

The chain has TRBV4-2 and TRBJ1-3; D possibly corresponds to TRBD1 (5 bases). The germline V gene has CDR1 LGHNA and CDR2 YNFKEQ. This CDR3 spans 16 amino acids. Trimming cost V 7 bases and J 2 bases, with 18 bases left between them. CDR3 sequence: CASNHGATGPGNTIYF. DNA of the CDR3: TGTGCCAGCAACCATGGGGCTACCGGCCCTGGAAACACCATATATTTT.

The CDR3 DNA reads TGTGCCAGCAGTATGACTAGCGGGGGCAGCACAGATACGCAGTATTTT. It codes for CASSMTSGGSTDTQYF. The V gene is TRBV27, the J gene TRBJ2-3, with 12 nucleotides matching TRBD2. The CDR3 has 16 amino acids. Germline CDR1 reads MNHEY; CDR2 reads SMNVEV (reference sequence). Losses at the gene ends were 5 bases for V and 0 bases for J; bases not matched to a gene: 3.

This chain connects TRBV7-2 to TRBJ2-2; 7 nucleotides agree with TRBD2. The trim removed 1 base at V and 1 base at J, leaving 3 bases unmatched. This CDR3 is built from 16 residues. CDR1 is SGHTA and CDR2 is FQGNSA in the germline V gene. CDR3: CASSLVGGRNTGELFF. Here the CDR3 DNA reads TGTGCCAGCAGCTTAGTAGGCGGGAGGAACACCGGGGAGCTGTTTTTT.